The entry below describes one T cell receptor (beta chain). Its antigen target is currently unknown. The record has no base qualities; no much larger clone is one base away. From the cysteine through the phenylalanine, the CDR3 covers 13 amino acids. The sequence is cut down to CDR3 DNA, 39 bases in frame from base 1. The germline V gene yields MNHNS for CDR1 and SASEGT for CDR2. V was cut back by 8 bases and J by 6 bases, leaving a gap of 13 bases between them. These data originate in a study of T cells in Graves' hyperthyroidism and ophthalmopathy (dated by TCRdb to about 2019). Study-wide context: Peripheral blood was sampled at the time of initial diagnosis, prior to any treatment. The 100 discovery patients were randomly split 7:3 into training and test sets. To identify distinguishing TCR V-J signatures, a discovery cohort of 90 to 100 patients was used, comprising some 45 with Graves' ophthalmopathy and around 60 with stable Graves' hyperthyroidism. TCR Vbeta CDR3 sequencing of some 140 peripheral blood samples (more than 40 ophthalmopathy, 70 to 85 hyperthyroidism and some 17 progressor patients) is reported in the paper. Prospective prediction of ophthalmopathy was tested in an independent validation cohort of 18 to 20 hyperthyroidism patients and 15 to 17 patients who later progressed to ophthalmopathy. After blood sampling, hyperthyroidism patients were treated with methimazole at a starting dose of 30 mg daily, and ophthalmopathy patients were treated with high-dose intravenous methylprednisolone. The study also compared thyroid tissue and blood T-cell repertoires from five or six Graves' hyperthyroidism patients. Results the study describes overall, beyond this receptor: No statistical method was used to fix the sample size in advance, and group allocation was not hidden from the investigators. In cross-validation, a model built on a 13 V-J signature told ophthalmopathy apart from stable hyperthyroidism with 87.88% sensitivity and around 81% specificity, and in testing the same model reached 80%/75%. Most expanded thyroid clonotypes (frequency above 0.001) were also detected in blood, suggesting blood repertoires may reflect thyroid immune responses. In validation, progression to ophthalmopathy was predicted by the model with roughly 71% sensitivity and about 72% specificity, a median of approximately 6.5 months before onset.

The TCR beta CDR3 regions were amplified from the RNA transcripts. A first-round RT-PCR of the TCR CDR3 used the HTBI primer set with the Qiagen OneStep RT-PCR kit. The libraries were constructed in a second round of multiplex PCR and then size-selected and purified. Libraries were sequenced paired-end with 100 bp reads on an Illumina HiSeq2000. In the original analysis: SOAPnuke was used to process the raw data, throwing out any read that contained adapters or uncalled bases, had a mean Phred below 15, or lacked an exact constant-primer or identifier match. COPE v1.2.5 was used to merge the high-quality paired reads, and each unique nucleotide sequence was defined as a clonotype. MiTCR v1.1 was used to align the clonotypes against IMGT TRBV, TRBD and TRBJ reference segments. The analysis was restricted to V-J combinations with a frequency above 0.0001, which together covered 99% to 99.2% of the repertoires. The TCS score was defined as F50 (clonal expansion) divided by E x V (chaos), with BLOSUM62-based TCRdist calculated between CDR3 peptides within each V-J. Welch's t-statistics and random forest reduced fewer than 550 V-J features to 10 to 15, which were used in a naive Bayes classifier (R e1071). The public sequencing data were trimmed at Q25 with fastp and processed into clonotypes with MiXCR by TCRdb, which kept only in-frame beta chains. Records with the same CDR3 protein are collapsed into one entry carrying the most frequent genes and DNA. In this record, the V and J calls reflect TCRdb's handling and not the investigators' own analysis. The sample includes hundreds of thousands of distinct CDR3 sequences, with roughly 18% observed a single time. The ten largest clones take up around 17% of the sample.

Ophthalmopathy patients had moderately to severely active disease, Clinical Activity Score of at least 3, NOSPECS grade of at least 4, and duration under 3 months. The study excluded patients with uncontrolled infections, other autoimmune diseases, pregnancy or lactation. Clinical symptoms, serum thyroxine and TRAb, thyroid ultrasound, and orbital computed tomography formed the basis for the diagnoses. Ficoll-Paque density gradient centrifugation was used to isolate PBMCs from 9.5 to 10 ml of fresh peripheral blood. Total RNA was extracted using Trizol reagent, and RNA quality was assessed on an Agilent 2100 Bioanalyzer.

This TCR was recovered from a woman under 30 with Graves' ophthalmopathy. The V gene is TRBV6-1 and the J gene is TRBJ2-2; a confident D gene designation cannot be given. Specimen: blood. The CDR3 reads as follows: CASGYRSSGELFF. The DNA sequence is as follows: TGTGCCAGCGGGTACCGGTCGTCCGGGGAGCTGTTTTTT.